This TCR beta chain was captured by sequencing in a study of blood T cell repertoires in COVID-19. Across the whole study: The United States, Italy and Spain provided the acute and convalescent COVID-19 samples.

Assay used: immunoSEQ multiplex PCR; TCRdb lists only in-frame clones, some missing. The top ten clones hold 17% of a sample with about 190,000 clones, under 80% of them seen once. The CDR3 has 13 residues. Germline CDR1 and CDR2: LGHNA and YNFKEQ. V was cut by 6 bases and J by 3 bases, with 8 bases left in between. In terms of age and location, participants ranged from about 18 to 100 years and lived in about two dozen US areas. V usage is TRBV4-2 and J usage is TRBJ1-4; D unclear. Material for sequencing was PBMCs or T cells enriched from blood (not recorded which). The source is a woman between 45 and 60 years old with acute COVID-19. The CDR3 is CASREGPNEKLFF. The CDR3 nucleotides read TGTGCCAGCAGGGAGGGCCCTAATGAAAAACTGTTTTTT.